One sample yielded the 29 T cell receptor beta chains listed below, sequenced in a study of human T cells and chemical hapten exposure. Time point of the sample: patch test 3, about 24 weeks after DPC sensitization. Described treatment: therapeutic diphenylcyclopropenone sensitization with weekly scalp DPC. TCRdb fed the RACE reads into MiXCR, producing one record per CDR3 protein. Here the sample spans roughly 97,000 distinct CDR3 sequences, roughly a quarter being singletons. The sequencing used whole blood, collected in connection with sensitization to the hapten diphenylcyclopropenone (DPC). The receptors derive from a man aged 35 to 55 with alopecia areata. Some clones in this sample may be carry-over from other donors' samples.

This clonotype was counted a few times. The chain is built from TRBV7-2 and TRBJ1-4; D remains ambiguous. The germline V gene encodes CDR1 SGHTA and CDR2 FQGNSA. This CDR3 contains 16 residues. The V and J ends lost 1 base and 0 bases respectively, with 9 bases between them. The CDR3 coding sequence is TGTGCCAGCAGCTTAGGGAGAGGAGCAACTAATGAAAAACTGTTTTTT. Translated: CASSLGRGATNEKLFF.

The rearrangement uses TRBV12-3 or TRBV12-4 and TRBJ2-2; the match to TRBD2 covers 7 bases. V lost 6 bases and J lost 6; bases outside the gene matches: 10. CDR3 size: 15 residues. DNA for the CDR3: TGTGCCAGCAGAAGGACTAGTTTGGATGCCGGGGAGCTGTTTTTT. It encodes CASRRTSLDAGELFF.

The sample holds one count of this clonotype. V is TRBV20-1 and J is TRBJ2-2; 11 positions match TRBD2. The CDR3 spans 16 residues. Looked up from germline, CDR1 is DFQATT and CDR2 is SNEGSKA (reference sequence). Trimming took 0 bases from V and 11 from J; bases not matched to a gene: 11. CDR3 residues: CSARDLAGGSLKELFF. CDR3 sequence (DNA): TGCAGTGCTAGAGATTTAGCGGGAGGGTCCTTAAAAGAGCTGTTTTTT.

Only a few counts were recorded for this clonotype. The V and J genes are TRBV20-1 and TRBJ1-5, with 7 bases fitting TRBD1. Germline CDR1 and CDR2: DFQATT and SNEGSKA (reference sequence). CDR3 length: 14 residues. With 0 bases clipped from V and 4 bases from J, the junction kept 3 bases outside the gene matches. The CDR3 loop reads CSARDPRGNQPQHF. The CDR3, as DNA: TGCAGTGCTAGAGACCCCAGGGGGAATCAGCCCCAGCATTTT.

V and J are TRBV20-1 and TRBJ2-7; TRBD2 might be the D (5 bases). CDR1 DFQATT and CDR2 SNEGSKA come from the germline V gene (reference sequence). The CDR3 loop spans 13 amino acids. Trimming removed 3 bases from V and 4 bases from J, with 13 bases in between. Written as DNA, the CDR3 is TGCAGTGCTAGGCGAGGACTCTCGTACGAGCAGTACTTC. This encodes CSARRGLSYEQYF.

The gene calls are TRBV14 and TRBJ1-5; the D gene is possibly TRBD1 (5 bases). The CDR3 is 15 amino acids. V was trimmed by 4 bases and J by 1 base, leaving 11 bases between them. CDR1 and CDR2 (germline): SGHDN, FVKESK. The CDR3: CASSRGGGSNQPQHF. DNA of the CDR3: TGTGCCAGCAGCCGGGGGGGAGGAAGCAATCAGCCCCAGCATTTT.

This clonotype was picked up many times. This chain connects TRBV4-1 to TRBJ2-2, with D hard to call. Trimming took 4 bases from V and 4 from J, leaving 7 bases between them. CDR3 size: 13 residues. CDR1 is MGHRA and CDR2 is YSYEKL in the germline V gene. CDR3 DNA sequence: TGCGCCAGCAGCCGAGGCGCCACCGGGGAGCTGTTTTTT. It codes for CASSRGATGELFF.

V usage is TRBV12-5 and J usage is TRBJ1-1, with 8 bases matching TRBD1. This CDR3 has 15 residues. Trimming at V came to 5 bases and at J to 0 bases, leaving 5 bases not matched to a gene. Germline V gene lookup returns CDR1 LGHNT and CDR2 FRNRAP. The CDR3 spells CASGIDRGVNTEAFF. CDR3 DNA: TGTGCTAGTGGTATCGACAGGGGAGTGAACACTGAAGCTTTCTTT.

A few counts support this clonotype. The DNA for the CDR3 is TGTGCCACCAGTTCCGCGGGGAGTTGGCAGCCCCAGCATTTT. This encodes CATSSAGSWQPQHF. V gene TRBV24-1 combines with J gene TRBJ1-5; no clear D. Trimming stripped 6 bases from V and 7 bases from J, with 15 bases between. The CDR3 sequence is 14 residues long. Per germline, CDR1 KGHDR and CDR2 SFDVKD.

The chain joins TRBV6-1 to TRBJ1-1; D not certain. This CDR3 region has 16 residues. The V gene's germline CDR1 is MNHNS and CDR2 SASEGT. V lost 2 bases and J 3 bases, leaving 16 bases between the germline ends. CDR3 sequence: CASSESRHGLDTEAFF. The CDR3 DNA follows: TGTGCCAGCAGTGAATCCAGACATGGGTTGGACACTGAAGCTTTCTTT.

The V gene is TRBV9, the J gene TRBJ2-7; D could derive from TRBD1 or TRBD2 (6 bases each). There are 16 residues in the CDR3. Trimming removed 2 bases at V and 0 bases at J, with 15 bases between. In germline, CDR1 is SGDLS, CDR2 YYNGEE. The CDR3 region is CASSVRGDLSSYEQYF. The CDR3 coding sequence is TGTGCCAGCAGCGTGAGGGGGGACTTGAGCTCCTACGAGCAGTACTTC.

The sample holds a few counts of this clonotype. The genes are TRBV7-2 and TRBJ2-5, with 7 nucleotides matching TRBD1. This CDR3 contains 16 residues. CDR1 and CDR2 (germline): SGHTA, FQGNSA. Trimming removed 4 bases from V and 0 bases from J; junction bases left unmatched: 8. The CDR3 region is CASSSPTGPYQETQYF. The CDR3 DNA reads TGTGCCAGCAGCTCGCCGACAGGGCCGTACCAAGAGACCCAGTACTTC.

This clonotype was picked up a small number of times. The V and J genes are TRBV7-9 and TRBJ2-1, with D perhaps matching TRBD2 (5 bases). V gave up 6 bases and J gave up 9 bases, with 24 bases separating them. CDR1 SEHNR and CDR2 FQNEAQ come from the germline V gene (reference sequence). There are 16 residues in the CDR3. CDR3 in amino acids: CASSRNEGAVAGEQFF. CDR3 bases: TGTGCCAGCAGTCGCAATGAAGGTGCCGTGGCGGGTGAGCAGTTCTTC.

The chain uses TRBV12-3 or TRBV12-4 and TRBJ2-5; 10 nucleotides line up with TRBD1. V was clipped by 3 bases and J by 5 bases; unmatched bases: 6. The CDR3 covers 15 residues. CDR3 DNA: TGTGCCAGCAGTTTGACGGGACAGGGGTTGGAGACCCAGTACTTC. Protein: CASSLTGQGLETQYF.

V is TRBV30 and J is TRBJ2-3; the D gene is possibly TRBD1 (5 bases). V gave up 3 bases and J gave up 1 base, with 11 bases separating them. CDR1 is GTSNPN and CDR2 is SVGIG in the germline V gene (reference sequence). The CDR3 covers 14 residues. CDR3 nucleotide sequence: TGTGCCTGGAGCGAGAAAGGGGGCACAGATACGCAGTATTTT. This codes for CAWSEKGGTDTQYF. The whole variable domain, remainder taken from reference TRBV30 and TRBJ2-3, is SQTIHQWPATLVQPVGSPLSLECTVEGTSNPNLYWYRQAAGRGLQLLFYSVGIGQISSEVPQNLSASRPQDRQFILSSKKLLLSDSGFYLCAWSEKGGTDTQYFGPGTRLTVL.

This clonotype was detected a few times. The rearrangement uses TRBV12-3 or TRBV12-4 and TRBJ1-1; 7 bases fit TRBD1. Unmatched junction bases numbered 4, after V lost 1 base and J lost 2 bases. The CDR3 has 15 residues. The CDR3, as DNA: TGTGCCAGCAGTTTAGAGGACAGGCCTAACACTGAAGCTTTCTTT. As protein: CASSLEDRPNTEAFF.

The gene calls are TRBV7-9 and TRBJ2-2, with 12 nucleotides matching TRBD2. Germline V gene lookup returns CDR1 SEHNR and CDR2 FQNEAQ (reference sequence). Trimming took 5 bases from V and 4 from J; bases not matched to a gene: 11. The CDR3 totals 18 residues. The CDR3 DNA follows: TGTGCCAGCAGCCCCCGTAGGCTAGCGGGAGGGCTCACCGGGGAGCTGTTTTTT. This translates into CASSPRRLAGGLTGELFF.

The rearrangement joins TRBV18 to TRBJ2-1, with a tentative D call TRBD1 (6 bases). The CDR3 is made up of 15 amino acids. The V and J ends lost 2 bases and 8 bases respectively, with 16 bases between them. Germline V gene sequence: CDR1 KGHSH, CDR2 LQKENI. The CDR3 DNA follows: TGTGCCAGCTCACCAGACGACAGGTTAGTCCATGAGCAGTTCTTC. It translates to CASSPDDRLVHEQFF.

There are a few counts of this clonotype. The chain has TRBV5-1 and TRBJ2-7; either TRBD1 or TRBD2 may supply D (5 bases each). Trimming removed 0 bases from V and 9 bases from J, with 13 bases in between. Germline CDR1 and CDR2: SGHRS and YFSETQ. The CDR3 runs 13 residues. The CDR3 region has the DNA TGCGCCAGCAGCTTGGAACAGATGGGACGGCAGTACTTC. Residues: CASSLEQMGRQYF.

J is TRBJ2-1 and V is TRBV27; 9 positions agree with TRBD1. The CDR3 spans 16 residues. Losses at the gene ends were 4 bases for V and 9 bases for J; bases not matched to a gene: 13. From germline, CDR1 is MNHEY and CDR2 SMNVEV (reference sequence). CDR3 residues: CASSSLQGAGVGEQFF. CDR3 sequence (DNA): TGTGCCAGCAGTTCCCTACAGGGGGCCGGAGTGGGTGAGCAGTTCTTC.

The V and J genes are TRBV6-5 and TRBJ1-3; D is ambiguous. CDR3 length: 14 residues. Germline-derived CDR1 and CDR2 are MNHEY and SVGAGI. V lost 8 bases and J 0 bases, leaving 11 bases between the germline ends. CDR3 bases: TGTGCCAGCGGAGAAGCCCGCTCTGGAAACACCATATATTTT. It codes for CASGEARSGNTIYF.

The chain uses TRBV20-1 and TRBJ2-7; 13 positions agree with TRBD2. Germline V gene sequence: CDR1 DFQATT, CDR2 SNEGSKA (reference sequence). The CDR3 contains 14 residues. V shed 6 bases and J 0 bases; nucleotides not matched to a gene: 2. The CDR3 is CSAGLAGVSYEQYF. CDR3 nucleotide sequence: TGCAGTGCAGGACTAGCGGGGGTCTCCTACGAGCAGTACTTC.

V usage is TRBV7-2 and J usage is TRBJ1-4; TRBD1 matches at 11 bases. Germline V gives CDR1 SGHTA, CDR2 FQGNSA. The ends lost 5 bases at V and 3 bases at J; junction bases unmatched: 5. The CDR3 length is 16 residues. For the CDR3, the DNA is TGTGCCAGCAGCAAGGACAGGGGGCAGGCTAATGAAAAACTGTTTTTT. It codes for CASSKDRGQANEKLFF.

This clonotype was picked up a small number of times. The chain is built from TRBV20-1 and TRBJ2-3; TRBD2 matches at 8 bases. Trimming cost V 5 bases and J 1 base; bases outside gene matches: 8. This CDR3 contains 15 residues. CDR1 DFQATT and CDR2 SNEGSKA come from the germline V gene (reference sequence). CDR3 region: CSAFQREMGTDTQYF. CDR3 sequence (DNA): TGCAGTGCTTTCCAGCGGGAGATGGGCACAGATACGCAGTATTTT.

This clonotype has only a few counts. The chain combines TRBV5-5 with TRBJ2-1, with TRBD2 matching 13 bases. The V segment lost 2 bases and the J segment 4 bases; nucleotides outside the gene matches: 6. The length of the CDR3 is 17 residues. From germline, CDR1 is SGHKS and CDR2 YYEKEE (reference sequence). The CDR3 region is CASSFNRLAGGYNEQFF. CDR3 coding DNA: TGTGCCAGCAGCTTTAACAGACTAGCGGGAGGTTACAATGAGCAGTTCTTC.

This clonotype turned up a few times. The chain uses TRBV5-4 and TRBJ2-7; 8 bases line up with TRBD2. CDR1 and CDR2 from the germline V gene are SGHNT and YYREEE (reference sequence). This CDR3 has 16 residues. V shed 3 bases and J 1 base; nucleotides not matched to a gene: 9. This CDR3 is CASSWGGRLGSYEQYF. CDR3 DNA: TGTGCCAGCAGCTGGGGCGGGAGGCTGGGGTCCTACGAGCAGTACTTC. The full variable domain, in which reference TRBV5-4 and TRBJ2-7 provide the parts outside the CDR3, is ETGVTQSPTHLIKTRGQQVTLRCSSQSGHNTVSWYQQALGQGPQFIFQYYREEENGRGNFPPRFSGLQFPNYSSELNVNALELDDSALYLCASSWGGRLGSYEQYFGPGTRLTVT.

This clonotype was counted only a few times. The V call is TRBV12-3 or TRBV12-4, the J call TRBJ2-3, with no clear D. This CDR3 comprises 14 residues. The ends were cut back, 4 bases at V and 6 bases at J, with 14 bases in the middle. The CDR3 DNA sequence: TGTGCCAGCAGTTCCACGGCCGCCCTGGATACGCAGTATTTT. Its translation is CASSSTAALDTQYF.

This clonotype was seen more than once but under ten times. This chain links TRBV7-9 with TRBJ2-2; tentative D call: TRBD2 (6 bases). The germline CDR1 and CDR2 sequences are SEHNR and FQNEAQ (reference sequence). The CDR3 contains 15 residues. Trimming shortened V by 4 bases and J by 4 bases, and 13 bases separated the two germline ends. The CDR3 DNA reads TGTGCCAGCAGCTCCTCTAGCGAGAGCACCGGGGAGCTGTTTTTT. Its translation: CASSSSSESTGELFF.

This clonotype was seen a handful of times. The chain joins TRBV6-5 to TRBJ2-5; 14 nucleotides match TRBD2. CDR3 size: 16 residues. Germline CDR1 and CDR2: MNHEY and SVGAGI. With 6 bases clipped from V and 9 bases from J, the junction kept 12 bases outside the gene matches. The CDR3 bases are TGTGCCAGCAGCCTCGGACTAGCGGGAGGAGTAGCGGCCCAGTACTTC. Amino acids: CASSLGLAGGVAAQYF.